Reported below is one T cell receptor beta chain. Its target is not known. CD45RO-negative, CCR7-positively selected cells formed the naive CD8 fraction, excluding terminally differentiated effector memory CD45RA+ cells. The CDR3 runs 16 residues. CDR1 and CDR2 (germline): SGHTA, FQGNSA. The V end lost 10 bases, the J end lost 0 bases, and 16 bases lay between the germline ends. The data derive from a study of shared clonotypes between healthy human individuals. Study summary: The donor pool was made up of a couple of women and a few men aged 18 to 49. There were three CD4 naive, three CD4 memory, two CD8 naive and one CD8 memory plates per donor. Broader study findings: For naive CD4 cells, roughly 5.5% of clonotypes were shared across a handful of donors.

Authors' analysis steps: ImmunoSEQ output held junction-only sequences without quality scores, so filtering differed. Profiled with immunoSEQ multiplex PCR; TCRdb holds only in-frame clones, not every one. That table supplies the V and J calls and clone size; D and trimming were determined from the DNA. The sample consists of about 1,900,000 clones, about 95% of them appearing once. The chain has TRBV7-2 and TRBJ2-6; D unclear. This receptor was obtained from a man aged 18 to 29 in good health. What was sequenced was naive CD8+ T cells sorted from blood. Here the CDR3 DNA reads TGTGCCACCGCCAGCTTACTGAGCTCTGGGGCCAACGTCCTGACTTTC. This gives the protein CATASLLSSGANVLTF.